This TCR beta chain originates from a study of shared clonotypes between healthy human individuals. Study-wide findings and caveats: The study found lower generation probabilities in non-shared clonotypes than in those shared by all four donors.

Libraries were prepared by immunoSEQ multiplex PCR; TCRdb keeps only in-frame clonotypes and omits some of them. The data show over 700,000 clones, 72% seen once. The germline V gene has CDR1 MNHEY and CDR2 SVGAGI. Trimming removed 6 bases from V and 5 bases from J, with 8 bases in between. The CDR3 totals 11 residues. A note on this clone: No antigen is known for it.

The receptor was isolated from a woman aged 25 to 39 in good health. The genes are TRBV6-5 and TRBJ2-7; unclear D gene. Source material: memory CD4+ T cells sorted from blood. Subset: CD45RA-negative fraction. DNA for the CDR3: TGTGCCAGCAGCCACAACCACGAGCAGTACTTC. The encoded protein is CASSHNHEQYF.